Listed here are 25 T cell receptor beta chains from one sample, sequenced in a study of neurological immune-mediated disorders. TCRdb analysed the 5' RACE reads with MiXCR anew, one entry per CDR3 protein. The sample includes more than 30,000 distinct CDR3 sequences, more than 10% of them seen just once. The time point denotes: technical triplicate 2. Sequences were obtained from CD4+ T cells from blood. These receptors were taken from a female donor with HTLV-1-associated myelopathy (HAM/TSP).

This clonotype was picked up many times. The chain employs TRBV5-1 and TRBJ2-5; TRBD1 aligns across 7 bases. The CDR3 totals 15 residues. Germline V lookup: CDR1 SGHRS, CDR2 YFSETQ. V lost 5 bases to trimming and J lost 1 base; unmatched junction nucleotides: 8. CDR3 nucleotides: TGCGCCAGCAGTATTGCAGGGACAGCCCAAGAGACCCAGTACTTC. This codes for CASSIAGTAQETQYF. The variable domain in full, with the rest retrieved from reference TRBV5-1 and TRBJ2-5, is KAGVTQTPRYLIKTRGQQVTLSCSPISGHRSVSWYQQTPGQGLQFLFEYFSETQRNKGNFPGRFSGRQFSNSRSEMNVSTLELGDSALYLCASSIAGTAQETQYFGPGTRLLVL.

This clonotype was counted ten times or more. The rearrangement links TRBV25-1 to TRBJ2-2, with D hard to call. The CDR3 runs to 16 residues. Trimming took 3 bases from V and 4 from J, leaving 15 bases between them. CDR1 and CDR2 (germline): MGHDK, SYGVNS. CDR3 residues: CASSDADPPATGELFF. The CDR3 DNA reads as TGTGCCAGCAGTGACGCGGACCCGCCAGCCACCGGGGAGCTGTTTTTT.

This clonotype was recorded many times. The CDR3: CASSWDRQETQYF. Here the CDR3 DNA reads TGTGCCAGCAGCTGGGACAGACAAGAGACCCAGTACTTC. This rearrangement joins TRBV11-3 to TRBJ2-5; TRBD1 matches 7 bases. CDR1 is SGHNT and CDR2 is YENEEA in the germline V gene. The CDR3 consists of 13 residues. The J segment lost 2 bases and the V segment lost 4 bases, leaving 1 base of the junction unmatched.

This clonotype was seen at least ten times. The genes are TRBV3-1 and TRBJ2-6, with 10 bases that match TRBD1. Germline assignment: CDR1 LGHDT and CDR2 YNNKEL (reference sequence). After removal of 4 bases from V and 0 bases from J, the junction contained 3 bases not matched to a gene. CDR3 length: 17 amino acids. The CDR3 nucleotides read TGTGCCAGCAGCCGACAGGGGGCTTTCTCTGGGGCCAACGTCCTGACTTTC. This gives the protein CASSRQGAFSGANVLTF.

This clonotype was recorded at least ten times. The rearrangement uses TRBV3-1 and TRBJ2-3, with TRBD2 matching 14 bases. Germline CDR1 LGHDT, CDR2 YNNKEL (reference sequence). V was pared by 6 bases and J by 2 bases, with 13 bases of the junction left unmatched. CDR3 length: 19 amino acids. CDR3 DNA sequence: TGTGCCAGCAGACCGACTAGCGGGAGGGCCAAGGGTCCCACAGATACGCAGTATTTT. Its translation is CASRPTSGRAKGPTDTQYF.

Many counts were recorded for this clonotype. The V gene is TRBV4-1, the J gene TRBJ2-5, with D tentatively TRBD1 (5 bases). Germline-derived CDR1 and CDR2 are MGHRA and YSYEKL. Trimming shortened V by 2 bases and J by 6 bases, and 10 bases separated the two germline ends. The CDR3 is 13 residues long. The CDR3 here is CASSQSAGKTQYF. The CDR3 nucleotides are TGCGCCAGCAGCCAATCGGCAGGGAAGACCCAGTACTTC.

The sample holds many counts of this clonotype. The V gene is TRBV7-9, the J gene TRBJ2-3; the match to TRBD1 covers 8 bases. V shed 3 bases and J 1 base; nucleotides not matched to a gene: 3. The CDR3 has 15 amino acids. Per germline, CDR1 SEHNR and CDR2 FQNEAQ (reference sequence). The CDR3 DNA reads TGTGCCAGCAGCTTGTTACAGGGGGGCACAGATACGCAGTATTTT. It codes for CASSLLQGGTDTQYF.

This clonotype came up many times. The V call is TRBV9, the J call TRBJ2-1; the D gene is possibly TRBD1 (5 bases). CDR1 and CDR2 (germline): SGDLS, YYNGEE. The CDR3 covers 15 residues. V was shortened by 3 bases and J by 4 bases, with 14 bases between the two germline ends. In DNA, the CDR3 is TGTGCCAGCAGCGGCCCTTCAGGGCGTTACAATGAGCAGTTCTTC. The encoded protein is CASSGPSGRYNEQFF.

The table lists this clonotype with many counts. The gene calls are TRBV3-1 and TRBJ1-5; TRBD1 might be the D (6 bases). Germline loops: CDR1 LGHDT, CDR2 YNNKEL (reference sequence). V lost 1 base to trimming and J lost 1 base, with 20 bases between them. The CDR3 totals 19 residues. The CDR3 here is CASSQGGSGGAGSNQPQHF. Here the CDR3 DNA reads TGTGCCAGCAGCCAAGGAGGTTCTGGGGGGGCAGGGAGCAATCAGCCCCAGCATTTT.

Ten or more counts support this clonotype. The rearrangement joins TRBV11-2 to TRBJ2-4; 7 nucleotides align to TRBD2. Per germline, CDR1 SGHAT and CDR2 FQNNGV. Losses at the gene ends were 1 base for V and 8 bases for J; bases not matched to a gene: 11. The CDR3 is 16 residues long. The CDR3 DNA follows: TGTGCCAGCAGCTTAGTTTCCAATCCAGGGAGGGACATTCAGTACTTC. It translates to CASSLVSNPGRDIQYF.

This clonotype was seen at least ten times. The genes are TRBV7-2 and TRBJ1-5; TRBD1 matches at 8 bases. Germline V gene data show CDR1 as SGHTA and CDR2 as FQGNSA. V was pared by 5 bases and J by 7 bases, with 13 bases of the junction left unmatched. The CDR3 covers 16 residues. CDR3 in amino acids: CASSQQDRVMPQPQHF. As DNA, the CDR3 is TGTGCCAGCAGCCAGCAGGACAGGGTAATGCCACAGCCCCAGCATTTT.

This chain connects TRBV9 to TRBJ2-3; the D call may be TRBD1 or TRBD2 (6 bases each). The germline V gene encodes CDR1 SGDLS and CDR2 YYNGEE. The CDR3 loop spans 17 amino acids. Between the trimmed V and J ends, which lost 3 bases and 2 bases, there was a span of 19 bases. The CDR3 bases are TGTGCCAGCAGCGCCTCGTGGGGGGCTGGGACCACAGATACGCAGTATTTT. This encodes CASSASWGAGTTDTQYF.

This clonotype was seen at least ten times. V gene TRBV12-3 or TRBV12-4 combines with J gene TRBJ1-1; a possible D gene is TRBD1 (6 bases). The germline V and J ends were trimmed by 6 bases and 5 bases, with 16 bases remaining between them. The CDR3 length is 14 residues. CDR3 sequence (DNA): TGTGCCAGCAGGGTGGACAGTCATAGAACTGAAGCTTTCTTT. Its protein is CASRVDSHRTEAFF.

The chain links TRBV4-2 to TRBJ2-3, with 10 bases aligning to TRBD2. The V and J ends lost 5 bases and 2 bases, in that order; junction bases with no gene match: 13. CDR1 LGHNA and CDR2 YNFKEQ come from the germline V gene. The CDR3 has 18 amino acids. In DNA form, the CDR3 reads TGTGCCAGCAGCAACCCGACCGGGACTAGCGAGGTCACAGATACGCAGTATTTT. Amino acid sequence: CASSNPTGTSEVTDTQYF.

This clonotype was counted ten times or more. The J gene is TRBJ2-1, the V gene TRBV29-1; maybe TRBD2 (5 bases). Germline V gene lookup returns CDR1 SQVTM and CDR2 ANQGSEA. Trimming removed 6 bases from V and 4 bases from J, with 10 bases in between. This CDR3 spans 12 amino acids. CDR3 amino acids: CSVGEGYNEQFF. CDR3 nucleotide sequence: TGCAGCGTCGGCGAGGGTTACAATGAGCAGTTCTTC.

This clonotype was seen ten or more times. A read error may produce the germline difference seen at one junction end. The V and J genes are TRBV7-9 and TRBJ1-6; maybe TRBD1 (5 bases). Germline CDR1 and CDR2: SEHNR and FQNEAQ (reference sequence). The CDR3 extends over 17 amino acids. The CDR3 loop is CASSNPPGGGVLSHLHF. The CDR3 nucleotides read TGTGCCAGCAGCAACCCCCCTGGGGGTGGGGTTTTATCACACCTCCACTTT.

In this sample, this clonotype turned up many times. The V and J genes are TRBV5-1 and TRBJ2-7; 8 nucleotides agree with TRBD1. This CDR3 region has 17 residues. Germline V lookup: CDR1 SGHRS, CDR2 YFSETQ. The V segment lost 6 bases and the J segment 3 bases; nucleotides outside the gene matches: 17. The CDR3 loop reads CASTSGQGARLFYEQYF. CDR3 nucleotide sequence: TGCGCCAGCACTTCAGGGCAGGGGGCGCGTCTTTTCTACGAGCAGTACTTC.

This clonotype was detected many times. The genes are TRBV20-1 and TRBJ2-7, with TRBD1 matching over 10 bases. V gave up 6 bases and J gave up 5 bases; unmatched junction bases: 7. The germline CDR1 and CDR2 sequences are DFQATT and SNEGSKA (reference sequence). The CDR3 runs 13 residues. The CDR3 sequence is CSAKGQGDHEQYF. The CDR3 DNA reads TGCAGTGCGAAAGGACAGGGGGATCACGAGCAGTACTTC.

This clonotype was detected ten times or more. The V and J genes are TRBV7-6 and TRBJ1-3; D is unresolved. Deletions cut 1 base from V and 6 bases from J, with 4 bases between. CDR1 and CDR2 (germline): SGHVS, FNYEAQ. The CDR3 is 12 amino acids. The CDR3 coding sequence is TGTGCCAGCAGCTTAGTACCAAACACCATATATTTT. It yields the protein CASSLVPNTIYF.

This clonotype showed up many times. This chain uses TRBV15 with TRBJ2-5, with 11 positions matching TRBD1. The CDR3 is 15 amino acids. The V gene end was trimmed by 2 bases and the J gene end by 5 bases; junction bases not matched to a gene: 4. Per the germline V gene, CDR1 is LNHNV and CDR2 is YYDKDF (reference sequence). CDR3 bases: TGTGCCACCAGCAGAAAGGACAGGGGGCCCGAGACCCAGTACTTC. This translates into CATSRKDRGPETQYF.

As concerns this clonotype: This may be a read error, as it is one base from a much larger clone. The rearrangement links TRBV5-1 to TRBJ2-3; possibly TRBD2 for D (5 bases). Germline values: CDR1 SGHRS, CDR2 YFSETQ. CDR3 length equals 14 residues. In DNA, the CDR3 is TGCACCAGCAGCTTGGAGGTGGTAAGAGATACGCAGTATTTT. It codes for CTSSLEVVRDTQYF.

Many counts were recorded for this clonotype. The rearrangement links TRBV5-1 to TRBJ2-7; TRBD2 is a possible D gene (6 bases). The V gene's germline CDR1 is SGHRS and CDR2 YFSETQ. The germline V and J ends were trimmed by 5 bases and 6 bases, with 15 bases remaining between them. The CDR3 runs to 13 residues. The CDR3 sequence is CASSPTGEGEQYF. CDR3 bases: TGCGCCAGCAGTCCGACGGGAGAGGGCGAGCAGTACTTC.

This clonotype came up many times. The rearrangement joins TRBV5-1 to TRBJ2-7; D is unresolved. Germline-derived CDR1 and CDR2 are SGHRS and YFSETQ. The V end was cut by 0 bases, the J end by 5 bases, with 15 bases between. The CDR3 sequence is 15 residues long. CDR3 protein: CASSLAGDRVDEQYF. DNA for the CDR3: TGCGCCAGCAGCTTGGCCGGAGATAGGGTTGACGAGCAGTACTTC.

Many counts were recorded for this clonotype. V gene TRBV5-1 combines with J gene TRBJ2-7, with a possible D match to TRBD1 (6 bases). This CDR3 has 15 amino acids. Trimming removed 3 bases at V and 6 bases at J, with 19 bases between. Germline V lookup: CDR1 SGHRS, CDR2 YFSETQ. The DNA of the CDR3 is TGCGCCAGCAGCTCCCGAACAGGGTCTCTTATCGAGCAGTACTTC. It yields the protein CASSSRTGSLIEQYF.

This clonotype occurred many times. The chain couples TRBV20-1 to TRBJ2-5; maybe TRBD2 (6 bases). This CDR3 spans 14 amino acids. The ends were cut back, 1 base at V and 1 base at J, with 10 bases in the middle. Germline lookup yields CDR1 DFQATT and CDR2 SNEGSKA (reference sequence). CDR3 in amino acids: CSARGGDFQETQYF. The CDR3 coding sequence is TGCAGTGCTAGAGGAGGGGACTTCCAAGAGACCCAGTACTTC.